These 5 T cell receptor beta chains came from one sample sequenced in a study of tumor-infiltrating lymphocytes in primary liver carcinoma. Joint extraction of RNA and DNA used roughly 17-32 mg of bulk tissue that was unsorted. The template, about 550 ng total RNA, yielded TCR beta cDNA made with a constant-region primer. ARM-PCR, slightly modified, supplied the TCR beta libraries through three nested multiplex PCR rounds. TRBV1-TRBV30 forward primers paired with a C-beta reverse primer were used in the first two PCR rounds, which ran 9 to 10 cycles each. One entry per CDR3 protein results from TCRdb running MiXCR on the multiplex PCR reads. This table holds about 92,000 distinct CDR3 sequences, approximately 68% found once. Sequencing used tumor-adjacent normal liver tissue. These receptors were collected from a man aged 40-49 years with primary liver carcinoma and hepatitis B virus infection.

J is TRBJ1-1 and V is TRBV11-2; no reliable D call. The germline V and J ends were trimmed by 2 bases and 4 bases, with 14 bases remaining between them. CDR3 length: 15 amino acids. Germline-derived CDR1 and CDR2 are SGHAT and FQNNGV. CDR3 region: CASSLRDGLSTEAFF. In nucleotides, the CDR3 is TGTGCCAGCAGCTTAAGGGATGGCTTGAGCACTGAAGCTTTCTTT.

For this clonotype: This may stem from a read error, because a much larger clone lies one nucleotide away. The rearrangement joins TRBV6-2 or TRBV6-3 to TRBJ1-5, with a weak D call TRBD1 (5 bases). Germline CDR1 is MNHEY and CDR2 is SVGEGT. This CDR3 is built from 13 residues. Trimming took off 6 bases at V and 4 bases at J, with 10 bases between the two ends. The CDR3 sequence: CASSLGRNQPQHF. CDR3 bases: TGTGCCAGCAGCCTGGGACGGAATCAGCCCCAGCATTTT.

This clonotype was found many times. The rearrangement links TRBV10-3 to TRBJ1-2; weak D call: TRBD1 (5 bases). Germline assignment: CDR1 ENHRY and CDR2 SYGVKD. The V end was cut by 6 bases, the J end by 3 bases, with 14 bases between. This CDR3 is 14 amino acids long. The CDR3, as DNA: TGTGCCATCAGCCAGGGAAGGGGCGACTATGGCTACACCTTC. The encoded protein is CAISQGRGDYGYTF.

As to this clonotype: One end of the junction is discordant with germline, which a read error may explain. The chain combines TRBV10-3 with TRBJ1-5; D is unresolved. The CDR3 has 14 residues. Germline-derived CDR1 and CDR2 are ENHRY and SYGVKD. The CDR3 DNA sequence: TGTGCCATTCCCGACCGGAATAGCAATCAGCCCCAGCATTTC. Encoded protein: CAIPDRNSNQPQHF.

With respect to this clonotype: A read error may explain this, as a much larger clone is one base away. The CDR3 here is CASSEANGRADTQYF. Here the CDR3 DNA reads TGTGCCAGCAGTGAAGCTAACGGGAGGGCAGATACGCAGTATTTT. This chain uses TRBV6-1 with TRBJ2-3; 8 nucleotides agree with TRBD2. This CDR3 has 15 amino acids. Germline lookup yields CDR1 MNHNS and CDR2 SASEGT. V shed 0 bases and J 4 bases; nucleotides not matched to a gene: 3.